This TCR beta chain was captured by sequencing in a study of tumor and adjacent non-tumor tissue in lung cancer. CDR3 length equals 16 residues. V was cut by 9 bases and J by 5 bases, with 26 bases left in between. Per the germline V gene, CDR1 is MGHRA and CDR2 is YSYEKL. A modified ARM-PCR protocol with three rounds of nested PCR amplified TCRbeta. TCRdb redid the calling of the multiplex PCR reads with MiXCR, one entry per CDR3 protein. The data contain 120,000 or so distinct CDR3 sequences, approximately 87% of them singletons. RNA was extracted from bulk tissue without any cell sorting. Sequenced sample: lung tumor tissue. The chain joins TRBV4-1 to TRBJ2-7; a possible D gene is TRBD1 (6 bases). The clonotype was recovered from an older man with non-small cell lung cancer. As DNA, the CDR3 is TGCGCCAGTACCCGGACACTAACAGGAGAGGGGGACGAGCAGTACTTC. It encodes CASTRTLTGEGDEQYF.